These 32 T cell receptor beta chains originate from one sample sequenced in a study of molecular identifiers for immune sequencing clone quantification (dated by TCRdb to 2016 to 2018). To prepare the library, PCR was applied. The listed sequencing device is Illumina HiSeq 4000. The raw public data were reprocessed by TCRdb itself: fastp quality trimming at Q25, MiXCR clonotype calling, in-frame beta chains only. Each record represents a unique CDR3 protein, reported with the most common genes and DNA among its rows. The sample records about 68,000 distinct CDR3 sequences, 18% of which are singletons. The top ten hold roughly 1.5% of the sample. Material for sequencing was naive CD8+ T cells from blood, with Jurkat cell RNA spiked in. The sample's cell subset or site, from its label and the paper: FACS-sorted CD8+CD4-CCR7+CD45RA+ naive T cells. The receptor set was obtained from a human donor in good health. Some libraries in this study had Jurkat cell RNA spiked in.

This clonotype came up many times. This chain links TRBV7-8 with TRBJ1-4; unclear D gene. The CDR3 consists of 14 residues. V lost 3 bases and J lost 2, with 7 bases in between. Germline CDR1 is SGHVS and CDR2 is FQNEAQ. The CDR3 region has the DNA TGTGCCAGCAGCTTTTTACAGACTAATGAAAAACTGTTTTTT. This gives the protein CASSFLQTNEKLFF.

This clonotype was found many times. The V gene is TRBV5-4, the J gene TRBJ2-1, with D hard to call. Trimming cost V 4 bases and J 6 bases, with 14 bases left between them. Germline V gene sequence: CDR1 SGHNT, CDR2 YYREEE (reference sequence). This CDR3 spans 14 amino acids. The CDR3 protein is CASSPNSDLNEQFF. DNA for the CDR3: TGTGCCAGCAGCCCTAACTCGGACCTCAATGAGCAGTTCTTC.

This clonotype was seen only a few times. The chain combines TRBV5-1 with TRBJ2-1; TRBD2 is a possible D gene (6 bases). V was shortened by 0 bases and J by 10 bases, with 17 bases between the two germline ends. Germline CDR1 SGHRS, CDR2 YFSETQ. The CDR3 is 15 amino acids. The CDR3 loop is CASSLERWGVAEQFF. The CDR3 nucleotides are TGCGCCAGCAGCTTGGAACGGTGGGGGGTGGCGGAGCAGTTCTTC. The full variable domain, in which reference TRBV5-1 and TRBJ2-1 provide the parts outside the CDR3, is KAGVTQTPRYLIKTRGQQVTLSCSPISGHRSVSWYQQTPGQGLQFLFEYFSETQRNKGNFPGRFSGRQFSNSRSEMNVSTLELGDSALYLCASSLERWGVAEQFFGPGTRLTVL.

A remark on this clonotype: A read error may explain this, as a much larger clone is one base away. The chain couples TRBV2 to TRBJ2-7, with D perhaps TRBD1 (5 bases). Trimming left V 10 bases short and J 0 bases short, with 7 bases between. The length of the CDR3 is 11 residues. Germline CDR1 reads SNHLY; CDR2 reads FYNNEI. CDR3 region: CANRYSYEQYF. DNA for the CDR3: TGTGCCAACAGGTACTCCTACGAGCAGTACTTC. The variable domain in full, completed from reference TRBV2 and TRBJ2-7, reads EPEVTQTPSHQVTQMGQEVILRCVPISNHLYFYWYRQILGQKVEFLVSFYNNEISEKSEIFDDQFSVERPDGSNFTLKIRSTKLEDSAMYFCANRYSYEQYFGPGTRLTVT.

This clonotype came up many times. The chain links TRBV6-6 to TRBJ2-1, with 8 bases aligning to TRBD1. CDR3 length equals 15 residues. V was clipped by 5 bases and J by 4 bases; unmatched bases: 7. In germline, CDR1 is MNHNY, CDR2 SVGAGI (reference sequence). The chain's CDR3 is CASSDQGARYNEQFF. The CDR3, as DNA: TGTGCCAGCAGTGATCAGGGGGCGAGGTACAATGAGCAGTTCTTC.

At least ten counts were recorded for this clonotype. The chain uses TRBV7-8 and TRBJ2-3; 14 nucleotides agree with TRBD2. In germline, CDR1 is SGHVS, CDR2 FQNEAQ. The CDR3 totals 19 residues. V lost 5 bases and J lost 0; bases outside the gene matches: 10. The CDR3 region has the DNA TGTGCCAGCAGCCCCTGGGGACTAGCGGGAGTGGGAAGCACAGATACGCAGTATTTT. Its translation: CASSPWGLAGVGSTDTQYF. Based on the CDR3 plus reference TRBV7-8 and TRBJ2-3, the full variable domain is GAGVSQSPRYKVAKRGQDVALRCDPISGHVSLFWYQQALGQGPEFLTYFQNEAQLDKSGLPSDRFFAERPEGSVSTLKIQRTQQEDSAVYLCASSPWGLAGVGSTDTQYFGPGTRLTVL.

Concerning this clonotype itself: It may be a read error: a sequence one base away is much more abundant. V and J are TRBV12-3 or TRBV12-4 and TRBJ2-7; the D is unclear. The CDR3 loop spans 14 amino acids. As DNA, the CDR3 is TGTGCCAGCAGTTCGTCGAGAAGCTCCTACGAGCAGTGCTTC. This translates into CASSSSRSSYEQCF.

Ten or more counts support this clonotype. The chain uses TRBV10-2 and TRBJ2-1; tentative D call: TRBD1 (5 bases). Trimming shortened V by 7 bases and J by 0 bases, and 13 bases separated the two germline ends. Germline V gene data show CDR1 as WSHSY and CDR2 as SAAADI. This CDR3 spans 15 amino acids. Here the CDR3 DNA reads TGCGCCAGCACCCGGACATGGAGCTCCTACAATGAGCAGTTCTTC. Its protein product is CASTRTWSSYNEQFF.

This clonotype was observed at least ten times. This chain joins TRBV7-9 and TRBJ2-7, with a possible D match to TRBD1 (5 bases). With 0 bases removed from V and 1 base from J, the gap between germline ends came to 10 bases. From germline, CDR1 is SEHNR and CDR2 FQNEAQ (reference sequence). This CDR3 spans 15 amino acids. CDR3 DNA sequence: TGTGCCAGCAGCTTAGCGCCGACAGAATCCTACGAGCAGTACTTC. Translation gives CASSLAPTESYEQYF.

This clonotype showed up many times. The rearrangement uses TRBV19 and TRBJ1-1, with D perhaps TRBD1 (5 bases). Per germline, CDR1 LNHDA and CDR2 SQIVND (reference sequence). The CDR3 totals 14 residues. The V end lost 5 bases, the J end lost 6 bases, and 16 bases lay between the germline ends. CDR3 amino acids: CASSPRGGPPEAFF. In DNA, the CDR3 is TGTGCCAGTAGTCCCCGGGGCGGTCCCCCTGAAGCTTTCTTT.

The chain has TRBV11-2 and TRBJ1-2, with D tentatively TRBD1 (5 bases). Trimming removed 1 base at V and 5 bases at J, with 11 bases between. The CDR3 loop spans 14 amino acids. From germline, CDR1 is SGHAT and CDR2 FQNNGV. Here the CDR3 DNA reads TGTGCCAGCAGCTTAGCGGGACCCGCTTATGGCTACACCTTC. This encodes CASSLAGPAYGYTF.

This clonotype was detected only a few times. In DNA form, the CDR3 reads TGTGCCAGCAGTCCAGCGACCCACGGGGAGCTGTTTTTT. Encoded protein: CASSPATHGELFF. The V gene is TRBV12-3 or TRBV12-4, the J gene TRBJ2-2; the D is unclear. The CDR3 covers 13 residues. V dropped 5 bases and J dropped 7 bases, with 11 bases sitting between them.

This clonotype has at least ten counts. The genes are TRBV20-1 and TRBJ2-7; 7 bases agree with TRBD2. The germline V gene encodes CDR1 DFQATT and CDR2 SNEGSKA (reference sequence). J was trimmed by 4 bases and V by 6 bases; bases with no gene match: 9. The CDR3 runs to 13 residues. The CDR3 loop reads CSASGGPRYEQYF. The CDR3 coding sequence is TGCAGTGCATCGGGAGGTCCTCGGTACGAGCAGTACTTC.

This clonotype was recorded many times. The gene calls are TRBV7-9 and TRBJ2-1, with 7 bases identical to TRBD2. CDR3 length: 19 residues. The trim removed 5 bases at V and 1 base at J, leaving 17 bases unmatched. Germline lookup yields CDR1 SEHNR and CDR2 FQNEAQ (reference sequence). The CDR3 protein is CASSRGTSVPGESYNEQFF. The CDR3 bases are TGTGCCAGCAGCCGAGGCACTAGCGTTCCGGGGGAGTCCTACAATGAGCAGTTCTTC.

To note about this clonotype: Given a much more abundant clone one base away, this may be a read error. V usage is TRBV27 and J usage is TRBJ1-1; TRBD1 might be the D (5 bases). This CDR3 spans 13 amino acids. CDR1 MNHEY and CDR2 SMNVEV come from the germline V gene (reference sequence). The germline V and J ends were trimmed by 5 bases and 3 bases, with 10 bases remaining between them. The CDR3 DNA sequence: TGTGCCAGCAGTCTTGGGGGACACACTGAAGCTTTCTTT. Residues: CASSLGGHTEAFF.

Concerning this clonotype: The final CDR3 position lacks the conserved phenylalanine or tryptophan, pointing to a likely read error. The chain has TRBV7-3 and TRBJ2-1; D possibly uses TRBD1 or TRBD2 (5 bases each). The CDR3 extends over 12 amino acids. V was shortened by 4 bases and J by 11 bases, with 12 bases between the two germline ends. The V gene's germline CDR1 is SGHTA and CDR2 FQGTGA. In DNA, the CDR3 is TGTGCCAGCAGCTGGGGACGGGACCAGCAGTTCCTC. Translating it yields CASSWGRDQQFL.

This clonotype was seen many times. The chain carries TRBV29-1 and TRBJ2-7, with 11 positions matching TRBD1. The V gene end was trimmed by 6 bases and the J gene end by 5 bases; junction bases not matched to a gene: 6. The CDR3 has 13 amino acids. Germline CDR1 reads SQVTM; CDR2 reads ANQGSEA. DNA for the CDR3: TGCAGCGTGCGGACAGGGGGCGCGGACGAGCAGTACTTC. This codes for CSVRTGGADEQYF.

There are many counts of this clonotype. This chain connects TRBV7-9 to TRBJ1-5; D remains ambiguous. Per germline, CDR1 SEHNR and CDR2 FQNEAQ (reference sequence). V was cut by 4 bases and J by 7 bases, with 17 bases left in between. The CDR3 extends over 15 amino acids. The CDR3 DNA follows: TGTGCCAGCAGCTATAGTATGTCCCTATACCAGCCCCAGCATTTT. It yields the protein CASSYSMSLYQPQHF. The whole variable domain, remainder taken from reference TRBV7-9 and TRBJ1-5, is DTGVSQNPRHKITKRGQNVTFRCDPISEHNRLYWYRQTLGQGPEFLTYFQNEAQLEKSRLLSDRFSAERPKGSFSTLEIQRTEQGDSAMYLCASSYSMSLYQPQHFGDGTRLSIL.

The sample holds many counts of this clonotype. V is TRBV6-5 and J is TRBJ1-1, with 7 nucleotides matching TRBD1. Germline V CDR1 and CDR2: MNHEY, SVGAGI. The length of the CDR3 is 14 residues. V lost 6 bases, J lost 6 bases, and 10 bases stayed unmatched. CDR3 protein: CASRAETGYPEAFF. The CDR3 nucleotides are TGTGCCAGCAGGGCCGAGACAGGGTATCCTGAAGCTTTCTTT.

There are many counts of this clonotype. The chain employs TRBV4-3 and TRBJ1-6; TRBD1 aligns across 11 bases. CDR3 size: 17 residues. Germline CDR1 reads LGHNA; CDR2 reads YSLEER. With 3 bases clipped from V and 8 bases from J, the junction kept 9 bases outside the gene matches. CDR3 sequence reads: CASSHERPDRGHSPLHF. In DNA form, the CDR3 reads TGCGCCAGCAGCCACGAACGGCCGGACAGGGGGCATTCACCCCTCCACTTT.

This clonotype showed up many times. The CDR3 DNA reads as TGCAGCGTTGGGGGCCCACCCTATGAGCAGTTCTTC. Its translation is CSVGGPPYEQFF. V and J are TRBV29-1 and TRBJ2-1; D possibly corresponds to TRBD1 (5 bases). The CDR3 contains 12 residues. The germline V and J ends were trimmed by 4 bases and 8 bases, with 12 bases remaining between them. Germline V gene sequence: CDR1 SQVTM, CDR2 ANQGSEA.

At least ten counts were recorded for this clonotype. This sequence joins TRBV18 and TRBJ2-7, with a weak D call TRBD2 (5 bases). CDR1 is KGHSH and CDR2 is LQKENI in the germline V gene. Deletions cut 2 bases from V and 5 bases from J, with 16 bases between. This CDR3 has 15 residues. DNA for the CDR3: TGTGCCAGCTCACCATTTTCCACCGAGGGAAACGAGCAGTACTTC. It is translated as CASSPFSTEGNEQYF.

This clonotype has ten or more counts. V gene TRBV4-1 combines with J gene TRBJ1-1; 8 positions agree with TRBD1. The CDR3 extends over 16 amino acids. Looked up from germline, CDR1 is MGHRA and CDR2 is YSYEKL. J lost 1 base, V lost 3 bases, and 7 bases had no gene match. In nucleotides, the CDR3 is TGCGCCAGCAGCCACGGACAGGGCGGGGAGAACACTGAAGCTTTCTTT. Translated: CASSHGQGGENTEAFF.

This clonotype was recorded at least ten times. The chain joins TRBV25-1 to TRBJ2-7; 10 bases line up with TRBD1. The trim removed 3 bases at V and 5 bases at J, leaving 10 bases unmatched. CDR1 is MGHDK and CDR2 is SYGVNS in the germline V gene. The CDR3 is 16 residues long. CDR3 sequence (DNA): TGTGCCAGCAGTGATAAATTGGGACAGGGGATCCACGAGCAGTACTTC. Protein product: CASSDKLGQGIHEQYF.

There are many counts of this clonotype. For the CDR3, the DNA is TGTGCCAGCTCACCGCAGGGTATAGCCAAAAACATTCAGTACTTC. This encodes CASSPQGIAKNIQYF. The V call is TRBV18, the J call TRBJ2-4, with TRBD1 as a possible D gene (5 bases). V lost 3 bases and J 0 bases, leaving 9 bases between the germline ends. The CDR3 sequence is 15 residues long. Germline V gene data show CDR1 as KGHSH and CDR2 as LQKENI. Variable domain in full (rest from reference TRBV18 and TRBJ2-4): NAGVMQNPRHLVRRRGQEARLRCSPMKGHSHVYWYRQLPEEGLKFMVYLQKENIIDESGMPKERFSAEFPKEGPSILRIQQVVRGDSAAYFCASSPQGIAKNIQYFGAGTRLSVL.

Turning to this clonotype: This may come from a read error, since a much larger clone is one base off. V and J are TRBV5-3 and TRBJ1-2; tentatively, D is TRBD1 (5 bases). TRBV5-3 is an open reading frame whose function is uncertain. The CDR3 covers 14 residues. The CDR3 protein is CASSLFFATETYTF. CDR3 DNA sequence: TGTGCCAGCAGCTTATTTTTTGCGACAGAGACCTACACCTTC.

A remark on this clonotype: One end of the junction varies from germline; a read error may be responsible. The chain is built from TRBV19 and TRBJ2-2, with TRBD1 matching over 9 bases. The CDR3 extends over 15 amino acids. From germline, CDR1 is LNHDA and CDR2 SQIVND (reference sequence). The CDR3 here is CASSFGQGNTGVLFF. The CDR3 DNA is TGTGCCAGTAGTTTCGGACAGGGGAACACCGGGGTGCTGTTTTTT.

This clonotype was detected ten times or more. The chain has TRBV20-1 and TRBJ1-2, with D possibly TRBD1 on 5 matching bases. Deletions cut 5 bases from V and 1 base from J, with 11 bases between. CDR3 length: 13 residues. CDR1 is DFQATT, CDR2 SNEGSKA, per germline (reference sequence). The CDR3 sequence is CSAEGTDNYGYTF. DNA of the CDR3: TGCAGTGCTGAAGGGACGGATAACTATGGCTACACCTTC.

This clonotype came up a few times. V and J are TRBV7-8 and TRBJ2-7; possible D gene TRBD1, 6 bases. V was clipped by 5 bases and J by 7 bases, with 18 bases between them. CDR1 SGHVS and CDR2 FQNEAQ come from the germline V gene. The CDR3 length is 14 residues. CDR3 loop: CASSIRDKGKEQYF. CDR3 DNA sequence: TGTGCCAGCAGCATCCGGGACAAAGGAAAGGAGCAGTACTTC.

This chain uses TRBV12-3 or TRBV12-4 with TRBJ2-1, with 12 bases identical to TRBD2. The V segment lost 4 bases and the J segment 8 bases; nucleotides outside the gene matches: 12. This CDR3 is 17 amino acids long. The CDR3: CASSYLASGRAIYEQFF. In DNA, the CDR3 is TGTGCCAGCAGTTATCTCGCTAGCGGGAGGGCCATCTATGAGCAGTTCTTC.

This clonotype was seen many times. The V and J genes are TRBV4-1 and TRBJ2-7, with D maybe TRBD1 (5 bases). The CDR3 loop spans 14 amino acids. The V gene's germline CDR1 is MGHRA and CDR2 YSYEKL. V lost 2 bases, J lost 3 bases, and 11 bases lay in between. This chain's CDR3 is CASSQLWGSYEQYF. Here the CDR3 DNA reads TGCGCCAGCAGCCAACTGTGGGGCAGCTACGAGCAGTACTTC.

A word on this clonotype: This sequence may be a read error, since a much larger clone differs from it by one base. The chain has TRBV6-5 and TRBJ1-1; D gene ambiguous. CDR3 length: 14 amino acids. CDR1 MNHEY and CDR2 SVGAGI come from the germline V gene. CDR3 bases: TGTGCCAGCAGTTACGTGGCGGAGAACATTGAAGCTTTCTTT. Translating gives CASSYVAENIEAFF.